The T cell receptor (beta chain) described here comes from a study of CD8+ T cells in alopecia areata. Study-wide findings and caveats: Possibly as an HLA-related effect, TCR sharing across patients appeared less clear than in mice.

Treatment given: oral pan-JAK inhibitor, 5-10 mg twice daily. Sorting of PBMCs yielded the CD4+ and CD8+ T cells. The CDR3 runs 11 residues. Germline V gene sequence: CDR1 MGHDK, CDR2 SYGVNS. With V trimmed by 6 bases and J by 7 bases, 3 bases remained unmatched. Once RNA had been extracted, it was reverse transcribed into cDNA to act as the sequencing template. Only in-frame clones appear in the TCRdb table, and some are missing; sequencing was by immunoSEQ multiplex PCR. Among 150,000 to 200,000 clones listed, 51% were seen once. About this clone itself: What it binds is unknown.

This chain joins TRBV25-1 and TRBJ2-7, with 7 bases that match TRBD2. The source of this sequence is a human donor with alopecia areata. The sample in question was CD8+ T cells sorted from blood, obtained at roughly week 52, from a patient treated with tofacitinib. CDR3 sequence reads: CASRVGGEQYF. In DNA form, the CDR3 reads TGTGCCAGCAGGGTCGGGGGGGAGCAGTACTTC.